The next 8 T cell receptor beta chains were all read from a single sample in a study of blood T cell repertoires in COVID-19. Sequencing used immunoSEQ multiplex PCR; TCRdb keeps in-frame clones, though not all of them. The sample shows about 36,000 clones, over 80% of them seen only once. Sequenced sample: peripheral blood. The receptor source for this set is a human donor in a cohort sampled during active COVID-19.

The chain carries TRBV5-5 and TRBJ1-1, with a weak D call TRBD1 (6 bases). The CDR3 runs to 15 residues. The germline CDR1 and CDR2 sequences are SGHKS and YYEKEE (reference sequence). Trimming removed 0 bases at V and 4 bases at J, with 13 bases between. CDR3 region: CASSLVPGVGTEAFF. CDR3 DNA: TGTGCCAGCAGCTTGGTGCCAGGGGTGGGCACTGAAGCTTTCTTT.

This chain links TRBV7-3 with TRBJ1-5, with 7 nucleotides matching TRBD1. Trimming cost V 6 bases and J 7 bases; bases outside gene matches: 6. Germline V CDR1 and CDR2: SGHTA, FQGTGA. This CDR3 spans 13 amino acids. The CDR3: CASSSRQGQPQHF. The CDR3, as DNA: TGTGCCAGCAGTTCTCGACAGGGACAGCCCCAGCATTTT. Looking up the rest from reference TRBV7-3 and TRBJ1-5 gives the full variable domain: GAGVSQTPSNKVTEKGKYVELRCDPISGHTALYWYRQSLGQGPEFLIYFQGTGAADDSGLPNDRFFAVRPEGSVSTLKIQRTERGDSAVYLCASSSRQGQPQHFGDGTRLSIL.

The rearrangement links TRBV9 to TRBJ2-2; D possibly corresponds to TRBD2 (5 bases). Per the germline V gene, CDR1 is SGDLS and CDR2 is YYNGEE. There are 12 residues in the CDR3. Trimming removed 3 bases at V and 9 bases at J, with 9 bases between. The CDR3 nucleotides read TGTGCCAGCAGCGGCAGAGGGAGGGAGCTGTTTTTT. This translates into CASSGRGRELFF.

V usage is TRBV6-4 and J usage is TRBJ1-1; D is unresolved. The CDR3 covers 13 residues. V was clipped by 5 bases and J by 0 bases, with 7 bases between them. Germline V gives CDR1 MRHNA, CDR2 SNTAGT. The CDR3 sequence is CASSIQLNTEAFF. CDR3 coding DNA: TGTGCCAGCAGTATACAGCTGAACACTGAAGCTTTCTTT.

The J gene is TRBJ1-1, the V gene TRBV7-9; D is possibly TRBD1 (6 bases). Germline V CDR1 and CDR2: SEHNR, FQNEAQ (reference sequence). V was trimmed by 5 bases and J by 0 bases, leaving 19 bases between them. The CDR3 is made up of 17 amino acids. This chain's CDR3 is CASSPRQVLRMNTEAFF. The CDR3 DNA reads as TGTGCCAGCAGCCCCCGACAGGTATTGCGCATGAACACTGAAGCTTTCTTT.

The V call is TRBV7-3, the J call TRBJ2-5, with 12 nucleotides matching TRBD1. Germline assignment: CDR1 SGHTA and CDR2 FQGTGA. The trim removed 3 bases at V and 5 bases at J, leaving 4 bases unmatched. This CDR3 is 15 amino acids long. CDR3 nucleotide sequence: TGTGCCAGCAGCTTGGGACAGGGGGCGGGGGAGACCCAGTACTTC. As protein: CASSLGQGAGETQYF.

J is TRBJ2-2 and V is TRBV7-2; D remains unclear. With 5 bases removed from V and 8 bases from J, the gap between germline ends came to 6 bases. In germline, CDR1 is SGHTA, CDR2 FQGNSA. The CDR3 has 11 amino acids. As DNA, the CDR3 is TGTGCCAGCAGCCCCCGGGGGGAGCTGTTTTTT. The encoded protein is CASSPRGELFF.

The CDR3 here is CASSLRQYEQYF. The CDR3 DNA sequence: TGTGCCAGCAGCCTCAGACAGTACGAGCAGTACTTC. The genes are TRBV7-8 and TRBJ2-7; possibly TRBD1 for D (5 bases). The CDR3 sequence is 12 residues long. Deletions cut 5 bases from V and 4 bases from J, with 9 bases between. Germline CDR1 is SGHVS and CDR2 is FQNEAQ. The full variable domain, completed using reference TRBV7-8 and TRBJ2-7, is GAGVSQSPRYKVAKRGQDVALRCDPISGHVSLFWYQQALGQGPEFLTYFQNEAQLDKSGLPSDRFFAERPEGSVSTLKIQRTQQEDSAVYLCASSLRQYEQYFGPGTRLTVT.